Sequencing of this T cell receptor (beta chain) was carried out in a study of radiation and T cells in renal cell carcinoma. Produced via immunoSEQ multiplex PCR; TCRdb's table is partial and in-frame only. The sample contains 94,000 or so clones, 82% of which appear only once. Study-level points and caveats: Pretreatment tumor biopsies were lacking, so baseline clonotypes are unknown. Top tumor clonotypes rose in blood 2 weeks post-radiation, then contracted.

About this clone: Its specificity is not known.

Trimming cost V 3 bases and J 5 bases; bases outside gene matches: 9. Germline-derived CDR1 and CDR2 are LNHDA and SQIVND (reference sequence). The CDR3 has 15 residues. Time point: baseline pretreatment blood. Treatment noted: 15 Gy SBRT to primary tumor, nephrectomy 4 weeks later. Serial blood draws occurred at baseline and 2 and 4 weeks post-SBRT. Sequencing was performed on blood, taken from a patient whose treatment included radiotherapy and nephrectomy. The clonotype was recovered from a man in his sixties with renal cell carcinoma. This rearrangement joins TRBV19 to TRBJ2-7, with 8 bases identical to TRBD1. The CDR3 spells CASSIGDRGIDEQYF. The CDR3 DNA is TGTGCCAGTAGTATCGGAGACAGGGGAATCGACGAGCAGTACTTC. The variable domain in full, completed from reference TRBV19 and TRBJ2-7, reads DGGITQSPKYLFRKEGQNVTLSCEQNLNHDAMYWYRQDPGQGLRLIYYSQIVNDFQKGDIAEGYSVSREKKESFPLTVTSAQKNPTAFYLCASSIGDRGIDEQYFGPGTRLTVT.